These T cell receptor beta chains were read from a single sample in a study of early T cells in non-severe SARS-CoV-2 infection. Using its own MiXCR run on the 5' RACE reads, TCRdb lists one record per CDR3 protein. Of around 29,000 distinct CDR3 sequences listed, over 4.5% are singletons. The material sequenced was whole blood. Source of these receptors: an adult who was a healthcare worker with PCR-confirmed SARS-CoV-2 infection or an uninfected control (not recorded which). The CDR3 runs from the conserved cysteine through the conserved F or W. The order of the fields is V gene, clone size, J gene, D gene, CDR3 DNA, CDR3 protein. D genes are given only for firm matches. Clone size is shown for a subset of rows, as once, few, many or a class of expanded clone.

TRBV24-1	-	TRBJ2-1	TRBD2	TGTGCCACCAGTGGTTCAGCGGGAGCCGCCGCCTACAATGAGCAGTTCTTC	CATSGSAGAAAYNEQFF
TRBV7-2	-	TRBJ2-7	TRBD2	TGTGCCAGCAGCTTAAAGGTAGCGGGAGGGGGTTACGAGCAGTACTTC	CASSLKVAGGGYEQYF
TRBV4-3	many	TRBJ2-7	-	TGCGCCAGCAGCCAATCTGGGTTCTCCTACGAGCAGTACTTC	CASSQSGFSYEQYF
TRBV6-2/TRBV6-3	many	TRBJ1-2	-	TGTGCCAGCAGTTATGGTACTGAGTTCCTGGGCAGATCCAACTATGGCTACACCTTC	CASSYGTEFLGRSNYGYTF
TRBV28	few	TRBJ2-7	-	TGTGCCAGCAGGAGAGCCTCCGGACGGTACGAGCAGTACTTC	CASRRASGRYEQYF
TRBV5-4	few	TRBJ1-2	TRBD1	TGTGCCGGCGAGAACAGGGGGGACTATGGCTACACCTTC	CAGENRGDYGYTF
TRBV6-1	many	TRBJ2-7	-	TGTGCCAGCACCGAAGGGGGTCGGGGCTACGAGCAGTACTTC	CASTEGGRGYEQYF
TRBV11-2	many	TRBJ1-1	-	TGTGCCAGCAGCTTAACAGACCTGAACACTGAAGCTTTCTTT	CASSLTDLNTEAFF
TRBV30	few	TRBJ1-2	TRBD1	TGTGCCTGGAGTGTATTCGACAGGGGGCCTAACTATGGCTACACCTTC	CAWSVFDRGPNYGYTF
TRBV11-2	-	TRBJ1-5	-	TGTGCCAGCAGCCGCCGTAGCGACAATCAGCCCCAGCATTTT	CASSRRSDNQPQHF
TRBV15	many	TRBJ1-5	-	TGTGCCACCAGCAGAGATAATCAGCCCCAGCATTTT	CATSRDNQPQHF
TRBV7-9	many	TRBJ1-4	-	TGTGCCAGCAGTCTGACGGGGGAAAAACTGTTTTTT	CASSLTGEKLFF
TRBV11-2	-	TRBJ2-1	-	TGTGCCAGCAGCCCGGGGGCCGCTTCGCGGTTCTTC	CASSPGAASRFF
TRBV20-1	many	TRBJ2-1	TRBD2	TGCAGTGCAGTAGCGGGAGGTGTTATTAACAATGAGCAGTTCTTC	CSAVAGGVINNEQFF
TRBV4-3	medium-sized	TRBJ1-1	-	TGCGCCAGCAGCCAAGACTTCCTGAACACTGAAGCTTTCTTT	CASSQDFLNTEAFF
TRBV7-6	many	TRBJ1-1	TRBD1	TGTGCCAGCAGCCCCACGCCAACCCAGGGGGCTTTGAACACTGAAGCTTTCTTT	CASSPTPTQGALNTEAFF
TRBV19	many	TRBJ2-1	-	TGTGCCAGTAGTGGGACGCTAAACTACAATGAGCAGTTCTTC	CASSGTLNYNEQFF
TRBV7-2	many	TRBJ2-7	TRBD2	TGTGCCAGCAGCGCACTAGCGGGAACCTCCTACGAGCAGTACTTC	CASSALAGTSYEQYF
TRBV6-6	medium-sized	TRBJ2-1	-	TGTGCCAGCAGTCTCGTTGGAGGGCCACAGTTCTTC	CASSLVGGPQFF
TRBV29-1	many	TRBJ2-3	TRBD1	TGCAGCGTAAAGGGACAGGTCGGAGATACGCAGTATTTT	CSVKGQVGDTQYF
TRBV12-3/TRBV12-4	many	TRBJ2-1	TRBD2	TGTGCCAGCAGTGGGCAAGCGGGAGGCGACGTGCTAAGCTCCTACAATGAGCAGTTCTTC	CASSGQAGGDVLSSYNEQFF
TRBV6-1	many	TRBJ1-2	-	TGTGCCAGCCAGAAGGGGGTGGAGGGCTACACCTTC	CASQKGVEGYTF
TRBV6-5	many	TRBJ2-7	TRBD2	TGTGCCAGCAGTTACTCTCATAGCGGGACTCCAACAACCTACGAGCAGTACTTC	CASSYSHSGTPTTYEQYF
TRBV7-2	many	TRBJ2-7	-	TGTGCCAGCAGCTTAGAATCGGGGTTCTCCTACGAGCAGTACTTC	CASSLESGFSYEQYF
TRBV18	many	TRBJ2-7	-	TGTGCCAGCTCACCACCGGAGAGGTCCGGGTACGAGCAGTACTTC	CASSPPERSGYEQYF
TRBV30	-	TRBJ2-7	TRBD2	TGTGCCTGGAGTAGAGGCGGGAGCTCCTACGAGCAGTACTTC	CAWSRGGSSYEQYF
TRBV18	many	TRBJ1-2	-	TGTGCCAGCTCACCAACAGGAACTAGCTATGGCTACACCTTC	CASSPTGTSYGYTF
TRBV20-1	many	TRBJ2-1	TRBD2	TGCAGTGCCAAACCCGAATGGGGCGGGAGAGCCTACAATGAGCAGTTCTTC	CSAKPEWGGRAYNEQFF
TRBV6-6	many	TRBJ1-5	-	TGTGCCAGCAGGACCACTAAAAGGGGCAATCAGCCCCAGCATTTT	CASRTTKRGNQPQHF
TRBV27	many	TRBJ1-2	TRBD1	TGTGCCAGCAGTCGCGCAGGGGGTTATGGCTACACCTTC	CASSRAGGYGYTF
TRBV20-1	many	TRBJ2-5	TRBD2	TGCAGTGCTGGCAGATTAGCGGGAGCGGGAGAGACCCAGTACTTC	CSAGRLAGAGETQYF
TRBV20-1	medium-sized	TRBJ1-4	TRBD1	TGCAGTGCCCCCGACAGGGGAGGGAAAAAACTGTTTTTT	CSAPDRGGKKLFF
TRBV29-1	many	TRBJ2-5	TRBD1	TGCAGCGTTGCCAGGGGGCAAGAGACCCAGTACTTC	CSVARGQETQYF
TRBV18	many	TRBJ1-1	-	TGTGCCAGCTCACCCGGACAGCCTAACACTGAAGCTTTCTTT	CASSPGQPNTEAFF
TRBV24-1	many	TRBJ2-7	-	TGTGCCACCAGTGAGAACTACGAGCAGTACTTC	CATSENYEQYF
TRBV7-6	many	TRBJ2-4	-	TGTGCCAGCAGCTTAGCGTCTAGAGGGCGGGCCAAAAACATTCAGTACTTC	CASSLASRGRAKNIQYF
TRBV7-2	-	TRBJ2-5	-	TGTGCCAGCAGTTCGATGGGTGAGACCCAGTACTTC	CASSSMGETQYF
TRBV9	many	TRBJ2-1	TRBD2	TGTGCCAGCAGCGTCGGACTAGCCTCCTACAATGAGCAGTTCTTC	CASSVGLASYNEQFF
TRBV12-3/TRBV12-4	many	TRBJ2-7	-	TGTGCCAGCAGGCGGGACGGCGACGAGCAGTACTTC	CASRRDGDEQYF
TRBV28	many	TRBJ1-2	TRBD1	TGTGCCAGCAGTCTCTCATTCAGGGGGCGCGATGGCTACACCTTC	CASSLSFRGRDGYTF
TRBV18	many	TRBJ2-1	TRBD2	TGTGCCAGCACTCGGGAGGGACGCAATGAGCAGTTCTTC	CASTREGRNEQFF
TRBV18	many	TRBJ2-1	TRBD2	TGTGCCAGCTCACCAGCGAGCGGGAGGGCGACCTACAATGAGCAGTTCTTC	CASSPASGRATYNEQFF
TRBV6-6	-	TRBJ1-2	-	TGTGCCAGCAGTTACCAGGGAGACTATGGCTACACCTTC	CASSYQGDYGYTF
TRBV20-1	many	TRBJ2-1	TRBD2	TGCAGTCCTAGGGCTAGCGGTACCTACAATGAGCAGTTCTTC	CSPRASGTYNEQFF
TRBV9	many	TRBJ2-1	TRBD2	TGTGCCAGCAGCGTAGGGACTAGCGGGAGGAATGAGCAGTTCTTC	CASSVGTSGRNEQFF
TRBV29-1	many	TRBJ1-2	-	TGCAGCGTTGAAAGGGGGGGAGTCTATGGCTACACCTTC	CSVERGGVYGYTF
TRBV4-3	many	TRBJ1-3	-	TGCGCCAGCAGCCAAGGGGGGCCCTCTAAAAACACCATATATTTT	CASSQGGPSKNTIYF
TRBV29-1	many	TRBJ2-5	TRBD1	TGCAGCGTTGCGGACAGGGCACCCCAGTACTTC	CSVADRAPQYF
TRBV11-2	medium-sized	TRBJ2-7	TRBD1	TGTGCCAGCAGCCAAAGGACAGGGACGTCCTACGAGCAGTACTTC	CASSQRTGTSYEQYF
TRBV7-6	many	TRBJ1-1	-	TGTGCCAGCAGCTTCGGACAAGCGAACACTGAAGCTTTCTTT	CASSFGQANTEAFF
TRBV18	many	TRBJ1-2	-	TGTGCCAGCTCACCATCGGACAGCCGTGGCTACACCTTC	CASSPSDSRGYTF
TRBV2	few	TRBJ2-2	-	TGTGCCAGCAGTCGTCAGACCGGTAACACCGGGGAGCTGTTTTTT	CASSRQTGNTGELFF
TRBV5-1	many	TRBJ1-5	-	TGCGCCAGCAAGGAAGATCAGGGACTCGATCAGCCCCAGCATTTT	CASKEDQGLDQPQHF